Listed here are 24 T cell receptor beta chains from one sample, sequenced in a study of blood T cell repertoires in COVID-19. Sequenced by immunoSEQ multiplex PCR; TCRdb stores in-frame clones only, minus some. Among tens of thousands of clones listed, around 90% were seen once. Sequencing was carried out using peripheral blood. These receptors all stem from a male donor with acute or convalescent COVID-19.

This chain uses TRBV6-6 with TRBJ1-4, with unresolved D. The CDR3 runs 13 residues. The germline CDR1 and CDR2 sequences are MNHNY and SVGAGI (reference sequence). Trimming cost V 6 bases and J 8 bases, with 13 bases left between them. CDR3 DNA sequence: TGTGCCAGCAGCCAAAGCCGGGAGGAAAAACTGTTTTTT. Its translation is CASSQSREEKLFF.

The rearrangement joins TRBV3-1 (or the pseudogene TRBV3-2) to TRBJ1-1, with a weak D call TRBD1 (5 bases). The CDR3 sequence is 15 residues long. CDR1 is LGHDT, CDR2 YNNKEL, per germline (reference sequence). The germline V and J ends were trimmed by 1 base and 6 bases, with 15 bases remaining between them. As DNA, the CDR3 is TGTGCCAGCAGCCAAGCCTGGCAGGGCCCGGCTGAAGCTTTCTTT. This codes for CASSQAWQGPAEAFF.

This clone was detected only a few times. The chain employs TRBV13 and TRBJ2-2; D is perhaps TRBD2 (5 bases). V was pared by 7 bases and J by 4 bases, with 16 bases between. CDR3 size: 15 residues. The V gene's germline CDR1 is PRHDT and CDR2 FYEKMQ (reference sequence). CDR3 loop: CASKRNGEGTGELFF. CDR3 bases: TGTGCCAGCAAACGGAACGGGGAAGGCACCGGGGAGCTGTTTTTT. Together with reference TRBV13 and TRBJ2-2, the CDR3 gives the full variable domain: AAGVIQSPRHLIKEKRETATLKCYPIPRHDTVYWYQQGPGQDPQFLISFYEKMQSDKGSIPDRFSAQQFSDYHSELNMSSLELGDSALYFCASKRNGEGTGELFFGEGSRLTVL.

V and J are TRBV30 and TRBJ2-5; 8 nucleotides line up with TRBD2. Germline V gene lookup returns CDR1 GTSNPN and CDR2 SVGIG (reference sequence). The length of the CDR3 is 13 residues. V lost 4 bases and J lost 2; bases outside the gene matches: 3. The CDR3 spells CAWTGGDQETQYF. CDR3 nucleotide sequence: TGTGCCTGGACGGGGGGGGATCAAGAGACCCAGTACTTC.

J is TRBJ2-5 and V is TRBV10-3; 9 nucleotides line up with TRBD2. The CDR3 has 16 amino acids. The V gene end was trimmed by 4 bases and the J gene end by 6 bases; junction bases not matched to a gene: 12. Germline V lookup: CDR1 ENHRY, CDR2 SYGVKD. The CDR3 sequence: CAISALGAGGPQTQYF. The DNA for the CDR3 is TGTGCCATCAGTGCCCTAGGGGCGGGGGGGCCACAGACCCAGTACTTC.

V gene TRBV6-6 combines with J gene TRBJ2-1, with 16 bases that match TRBD2. V gave up 5 bases and J gave up 4 bases; unmatched junction bases: 8. Looked up from germline, CDR1 is MNHNY and CDR2 is SVGAGI (reference sequence). The CDR3 has 18 amino acids. This CDR3 reads CASSPGTSGGGPYNEQFF. CDR3 coding DNA: TGTGCCAGCAGTCCCGGGACTAGCGGGGGGGGACCTTACAATGAGCAGTTCTTC.

The chain employs TRBV2 and TRBJ1-2; no reliable D call. Germline V CDR1 and CDR2: SNHLY, FYNNEI. V dropped 1 base and J dropped 7 bases, with 10 bases sitting between them. The length of the CDR3 is 13 residues. The CDR3 region has the DNA TGTGCCAGCAGTGAAGTACCCGCGGGTGGCTACACCTTC. It is translated as CASSEVPAGGYTF.

This clone was seen once. V gene TRBV27 combines with J gene TRBJ2-1, with D possibly being TRBD1 (6 bases). V lost 3 bases to trimming and J lost 2 bases, with 14 bases between them. The CDR3 extends over 16 amino acids. Germline-derived CDR1 and CDR2 are MNHEY and SMNVEV (reference sequence). The CDR3 reads CASSFRQAGPYNEQFF. The CDR3 nucleotides read TGTGCCAGCAGTTTCCGACAGGCTGGCCCCTACAATGAGCAGTTCTTC.

The sample holds a few counts of this clone. The chain has TRBV6-5 and TRBJ1-5; 7 bases are shared with TRBD1. Germline values: CDR1 MNHEY, CDR2 SVGAGI. After removal of 2 bases from V and 3 bases from J, the junction contained 4 bases not matched to a gene. CDR3 size: 15 residues. The CDR3 nucleotides read TGTGCCAGCAGTTACCCCGGGACAGACAATCAGCCCCAGCATTTT. Its translation: CASSYPGTDNQPQHF.

This clone was counted a few times. This rearrangement joins TRBV18 to TRBJ1-5; TRBD1 aligns across 7 bases. The CDR3 sequence is 16 residues long. Germline CDR1 KGHSH, CDR2 LQKENI. V dropped 5 bases and J dropped 1; count of bases not matched to a gene: 8. The CDR3 DNA reads TGTGCCAGCTCATTAACAGGGGCGTCCAGCAATCAGCCCCAGCATTTT. As protein: CASSLTGASSNQPQHF.

The count of this clone is one. This chain uses TRBV7-9 with TRBJ1-1; possibly TRBD1 for D (6 bases). Germline V gives CDR1 SEHNR, CDR2 FQNEAQ (reference sequence). Trimming took 8 bases from V and 6 from J, leaving 16 bases between them. This CDR3 comprises 13 residues. DNA for the CDR3: TGTGCCAGCCAAGCGCAACAGGGCGCTGAAGCTTTCTTT. Protein: CASQAQQGAEAFF.

The gene calls are TRBV19 and TRBJ1-2; TRBD1 matches at 10 bases. In germline, CDR1 is LNHDA, CDR2 SQIVND (reference sequence). This CDR3 region has 14 residues. V was clipped by 4 bases and J by 6 bases; unmatched bases: 5. The CDR3 protein is CASSNPGTGDGYTF. The CDR3 DNA is TGTGCCAGTAGTAACCCGGGGACAGGGGATGGCTACACCTTC.

This clone has a single count. This rearrangement joins TRBV9 to TRBJ2-3, with D possibly being TRBD1 (5 bases). V gave up 3 bases and J gave up 0 bases, with 8 bases separating them. The CDR3 totals 14 residues. The germline V gene has CDR1 SGDLS and CDR2 YYNGEE. The chain's CDR3 is CASSGRQSTDTQYF. CDR3 nucleotide sequence: TGTGCCAGCAGCGGAAGACAGAGCACAGATACGCAGTATTTT.

This chain uses TRBV5-8 with TRBJ2-4; D is perhaps TRBD2 (5 bases). The CDR3 contains 13 residues. V shed 4 bases and J shed 11 bases, with 16 bases lying between them. Germline V gives CDR1 SGHTS, CDR2 YDEGEE. The CDR3 loop reads CASSPRRGLVQYF. The CDR3 coding sequence is TGTGCCAGCAGCCCCCGTCGCGGACTCGTTCAGTACTTC.

The chain combines TRBV5-4 with TRBJ2-5; the match to TRBD1 covers 10 bases. The CDR3 extends over 14 amino acids. The germline CDR1 and CDR2 sequences are SGHNT and YYREEE (reference sequence). V trimming: 5 bases; J trimming: 2 bases; junction bases outside the gene matches: 3. The CDR3 coding sequence is TGTGCCAGCAGAAGACAGGGGGCTCAAGAGACCCAGTACTTC. This encodes CASRRQGAQETQYF.

The rearrangement joins TRBV7-2 to TRBJ2-2; 8 bases fit TRBD1. There are 16 residues in the CDR3. V shed 6 bases and J 1 base; nucleotides not matched to a gene: 7. The germline V gene encodes CDR1 SGHTA and CDR2 FQGNSA. In DNA form, the CDR3 reads TGTGCCAGCAGGTTCAGGGGGCGGGGGAACACCGGGGAGCTGTTTTTT. It codes for CASRFRGRGNTGELFF.

This chain uses TRBV5-1 with TRBJ2-5, with 7 bases fitting TRBD1. The CDR3 runs 15 residues. The junction had 4 bases not matched to a gene; V was cut back by 0 bases and J by 2 bases. Germline values: CDR1 SGHRS, CDR2 YFSETQ. The DNA of the CDR3 is TGCGCCAGCAGCTTGGCCCAGGGGGATCAAGAGACCCAGTACTTC. Residues: CASSLAQGDQETQYF.

The table lists this clone with a count of one. CDR3 DNA sequence: TGTGCCAGCAGCTCAAAGGTCAGGGGGAATGAAAAACTGTTTTTT. It is translated as CASSSKVRGNEKLFF. V is TRBV5-6 and J is TRBJ1-4, with 7 bases matching TRBD1. The CDR3 totals 15 residues. CDR1 and CDR2 (germline): SGHDT, YYEEEE. The V segment lost 3 bases and the J segment 5 bases; nucleotides outside the gene matches: 7.

This chain connects TRBV5-1 to TRBJ2-5, with 8 nucleotides matching TRBD2. Looked up from germline, CDR1 is SGHRS and CDR2 is YFSETQ. The V gene end was trimmed by 4 bases and the J gene end by 5 bases; junction bases not matched to a gene: 7. The CDR3 runs 14 residues. The CDR3 DNA is TGCGCCAGCAGCGACGGGGGGGCTGGTGAGACCCAGTACTTC. This translates into CASSDGGAGETQYF.

This clone was picked up one time. The chain uses TRBV6-4 and TRBJ2-1, with 9 nucleotides matching TRBD2. V was pared by 5 bases and J by 0 bases, with 5 bases of the junction left unmatched. This CDR3 spans 16 amino acids. CDR1 and CDR2 from the germline V gene are MRHNA and SNTAGT. CDR3 sequence reads: CASSIAGARSYNEQFF. The CDR3, as DNA: TGTGCCAGCAGTATAGCGGGGGCACGCTCCTACAATGAGCAGTTCTTC.

The rearrangement joins TRBV5-8 to TRBJ1-1, with a possible D match to TRBD1 (5 bases). The CDR3 is 15 amino acids. V was shortened by 1 base and J by 4 bases, with 14 bases between the two germline ends. The germline gives CDR1 SGHTS, CDR2 YDEGEE. The CDR3 DNA is TGTGCCAGCAGCTTGAACGGGTGGGGGGGCACTGAAGCTTTCTTT. Translated, it gives CASSLNGWGGTEAFF.

The chain carries TRBV7-2 and TRBJ2-7; D is possibly TRBD1 (6 bases). The CDR3 runs 13 residues. CDR1 and CDR2 from the germline V gene are SGHTA and FQGNSA. Trimming pared 7 bases from V and 6 bases from J, leaving 16 bases between. The chain's CDR3 is CASTADRPGEQYF. CDR3 nucleotides: TGTGCCAGCACCGCGGACAGACCCGGCGAGCAGTACTTC. Together with reference TRBV7-2 and TRBJ2-7, the CDR3 gives the full variable domain: GAGVSQSPSNKVTEKGKDVELRCDPISGHTALYWYRQSLGQGLEFLIYFQGNSAPDKSGLPSDRFSAERTGGSVSTLTIQRTQQEDSAVYLCASTADRPGEQYFGPGTRLTVT.

The chain joins TRBV19 to TRBJ2-5, with a tentative D call TRBD2 (6 bases). Per the germline V gene, CDR1 is LNHDA and CDR2 is SQIVND (reference sequence). This CDR3 is 15 amino acids long. The V end lost 3 bases, the J end lost 5 bases, and 16 bases lay between the germline ends. The DNA of the CDR3 is TGTGCCAGTAGTATTGGAGGGGCTGGGTTTGAGACCCAGTACTTC. Protein product: CASSIGGAGFETQYF.

The V call is TRBV7-9, the J call TRBJ1-6, with D perhaps TRBD1 (5 bases). Germline loops: CDR1 SEHNR, CDR2 FQNEAQ (reference sequence). V lost 10 bases and J lost 4, with 14 bases in between. The CDR3 extends over 14 amino acids. The CDR3 sequence: CATSGIGYNSPLHF. CDR3 DNA sequence: TGTGCCACTTCAGGGATAGGTTATAATTCACCCCTCCACTTT.